These 4 T cell receptor beta chains share one sample of origin, sequenced in a study of blood T cell repertoires in COVID-19 (dated by TCRdb to the early 2020s). Receptors were amplified or captured by the immunoSEQ multiplex PCR assay. TCRdb took this table from immuneACCESS and kept in-frame rearrangements with V and J called. Such tables lack part of the clones; where checked against another copy, unresolved V genes explain under half of the gap, and the rest is unexplained. Recorded for this sample are 400,000 to 550,000 clones; approximately 90% of them occurred a single time. The ten largest clones capture roughly 4% of the sample. The sequenced sample was peripheral blood. The receptors shown here come from a woman in her twenties or thirties with acute or convalescent COVID-19.

The CDR3 loop is CASSTQRELVRDEQYF. Written as DNA, the CDR3 is TGTGCCAGCAGCACACAACGGGAGCTGGTCCGTGACGAGCAGTACTTC. V usage is TRBV11-2 and J usage is TRBJ2-7, with D tentatively TRBD2 (6 bases). The germline gives CDR1 SGHAT, CDR2 FQNNGV. Trimming stripped 5 bases from V and 5 bases from J, with 22 bases between. The CDR3 runs to 16 residues.

This rearrangement joins TRBV5-5 to TRBJ1-4; D possibly corresponds to TRBD1 (5 bases). The ends were cut back, 5 bases at V and 5 bases at J, with 13 bases in the middle. This CDR3 has 14 amino acids. The germline V gene encodes CDR1 SGHKS and CDR2 YYEKEE (reference sequence). The CDR3 here is CASRAGPRNEKLFF. The CDR3 DNA reads TGTGCCAGCAGGGCGGGACCGAGGAATGAAAAACTGTTTTTT.

V usage is TRBV6-1 and J usage is TRBJ2-3; possibly TRBD2 for D (5 bases). The germline gives CDR1 MNHNS, CDR2 SASEGT. V lost 2 bases and J lost 8, with 11 bases in between. The CDR3 runs to 13 residues. CDR3 in amino acids: CASSENGEGTQYF. The CDR3 bases are TGTGCCAGCAGTGAAAACGGAGAGGGTACGCAGTATTTT.

This clone was observed a single time. The V gene is TRBV7-6, the J gene TRBJ2-1; no firm D call. V was shortened by 3 bases and J by 6 bases, with 12 bases between the two germline ends. The CDR3 consists of 14 residues. Germline CDR1 and CDR2: SGHVS and FNYEAQ. The CDR3 here is CASSFSERRNEQFF. Here the CDR3 DNA reads TGTGCCAGCAGCTTCTCAGAGCGCCGCAATGAGCAGTTCTTC.